This T cell receptor beta chain was identified in a study of T cell changes during pregnancy in multiple sclerosis (dated by TCRdb to between 2017 and 2020). In terms of the full investigation: In women with multiple sclerosis, the researchers looked at how the T cell repertoire shifted as pregnancy progressed.

Details on this clone: Its recognized antigen is unknown. No quality values exist for individual bases; no much larger clone is one base distant.

V is cut by 4 bases and J by 1 base, and the space between the germline ends is 16 bases. CDR1 and CDR2, looked up from the germline V gene, are LGHNA and YNFKEQ. Measured from the cysteine to the phenylalanine, the CDR3 is 16 residues long. The sequence is cut down to CDR3 DNA, 48 bases in frame from base 1. Library preparation used the immunoSEQ multiplex PCR assay. The table was pulled from immuneACCESS by TCRdb, which kept in-frame rearrangements only. Such tables lose some clones; where checked, under half of the loss comes from unresolved V genes, and the rest has no known cause. The sample table records about 86,000 clones; under 95% of these occur just once. Jointly, the top ten make up 1.5% to 2% of the sample.

The sequence was collected from a female donor in good health, enrolled as a control in a pregnancy study. The sequences come from peripheral blood, collected in the first trimester of pregnancy. This sequence uses TRBV4-2 and TRBJ1-1, with the D gene too uncertain to name. The CDR3 has the sequence CASSPSPTQPNTEAFF. The nucleotide sequence reads TGTGCCAGCAGCCCCTCCCCAACTCAACCGAACACTGAAGCTTTCTTT.